The clone carrying this T cell receptor beta chain was seen a handful of times. One end of the junction does not line up with germline, which may come from a read error. This sample is drawn from a study of T cells in localized non-small cell lung cancer. The table came from immunoSEQ multiplex PCR; TCRdb's copy has only in-frame clones and leaves some out. Of 1,500 to 2,000 clones listed, roughly a quarter were seen once; the top ten hold approximately 15%. Specimen: normal lung tissue next to the tumor, collected before any cancer treatment. The sequence was collected from a male donor older than 55 with stage II lung adenocarcinoma.

Here the CDR3 reads CASSDSRAGVDTQYF. The CDR3 bases are TGTGCCAGCAGTGACTCGAGAGCGGGAGTGGATACGCAGTATTTT. V gene TRBV6-8 combines with J gene TRBJ2-3; 8 nucleotides agree with TRBD2. The CDR3 consists of 15 residues. Germline values: CDR1 MNHGY, CDR2 SAAAGT.